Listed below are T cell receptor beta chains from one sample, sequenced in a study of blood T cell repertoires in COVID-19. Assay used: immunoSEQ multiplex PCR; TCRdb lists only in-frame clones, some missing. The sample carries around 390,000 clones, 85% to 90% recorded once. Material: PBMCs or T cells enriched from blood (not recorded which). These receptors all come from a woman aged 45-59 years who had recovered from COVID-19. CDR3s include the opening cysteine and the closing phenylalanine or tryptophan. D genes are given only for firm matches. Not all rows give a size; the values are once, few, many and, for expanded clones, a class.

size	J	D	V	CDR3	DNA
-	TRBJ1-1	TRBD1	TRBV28	CASSFSGGGLNTEAFF	TGTGCCAGCAGTTTTTCAGGGGGTGGTCTTAACACTGAAGCTTTCTTT
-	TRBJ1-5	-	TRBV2	CASGEDTSNQPQHF	TGTGCCAGCGGGGAAGACACGAGCAATCAGCCCCAGCATTTT
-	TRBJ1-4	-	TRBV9	CASTDQPGHQEKLFF	TGTGCCAGCACCGATCAGCCGGGACACCAGGAAAAACTGTTTTTT
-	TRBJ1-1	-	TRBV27	CASSSRPGWGVTEAFF	TGTGCCAGCAGTTCCCGCCCAGGTTGGGGGGTCACTGAAGCTTTCTTT
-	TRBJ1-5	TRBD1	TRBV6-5	CASRRGQGDQPQHF	TGTGCCAGTAGGAGGGGGCAGGGGGATCAGCCCCAGCATTTT
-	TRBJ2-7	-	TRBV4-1	CASSQDVSVGGAYEQYF	TGCGCCAGCAGCCAAGATGTGAGCGTCGGCGGCGCCTACGAGCAGTACTTC
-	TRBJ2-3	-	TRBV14	CASSLRYTRVDTQYF	TGTGCCAGCAGCCTCAGATATACCAGGGTCGATACGCAGTATTTT
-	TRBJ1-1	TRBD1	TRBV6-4	CASSPWGQGTEAFF	TGTGCCAGCAGTCCTTGGGGACAGGGGACCGAAGCTTTCTTT
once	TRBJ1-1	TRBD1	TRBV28	CASTSDRAYTEAFF	TGTGCCAGCACCTCGGACAGGGCTTACACTGAAGCTTTCTTT
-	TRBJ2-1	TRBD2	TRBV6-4	CASSIAGATEQFF	TGTGCCAGCAGTATAGCGGGGGCCACTGAGCAGTTCTTC
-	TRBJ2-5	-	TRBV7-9	CASTRQMWTEYQETQYF	TGTGCCAGCACTCGGCAGATGTGGACAGAGTACCAAGAGACCCAGTACTTC
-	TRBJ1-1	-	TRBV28	CASSLTGTPTEAFF	TGTGCCAGCAGTTTAACAGGGACCCCCACTGAAGCTTTCTTT
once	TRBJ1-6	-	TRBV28	CASRVSYNSPLHF	TGTGCCAGCCGGGTCTCCTATAATTCACCCCTCCACTTT
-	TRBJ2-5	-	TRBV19	CASSIKGVVETQYF	TGTGCCAGTAGTATCAAGGGGGTCGTGGAGACCCAGTACTTC
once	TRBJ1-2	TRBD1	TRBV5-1	CASSLGPPGQLSSGYTF	TGCGCCAGCAGCTTGGGACCTCCGGGACAGCTATCTTCTGGCTACACCTTC
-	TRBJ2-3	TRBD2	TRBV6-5	CASSFLAGGRTDTQYF	TGTGCCAGCAGTTTCCTAGCGGGGGGCCGCACAGATACGCAGTATTTT
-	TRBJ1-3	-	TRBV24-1	CATSAEARSTLGGNTIYF	TGTGCCACCAGTGCCGAAGCTCGCAGCACTCTAGGAGGAAACACCATATATTTT
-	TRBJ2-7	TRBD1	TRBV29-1	CSVRGTANSYEQYF	TGCAGCGTGCGAGGGACAGCAAACTCCTACGAGCAGTACTTC
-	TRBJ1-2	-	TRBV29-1	CSVDGWGDRSGYTF	TGCAGCGTTGATGGTTGGGGAGACCGGAGTGGCTACACCTTC
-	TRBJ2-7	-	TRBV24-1	CATSDLTHGEQYF	TGTGCCACCAGTGATTTGACCCACGGCGAGCAGTACTTC
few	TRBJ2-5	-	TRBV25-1	CASSDQQKETQYF	TGTGCCAGCAGTGACCAACAGAAAGAGACCCAGTACTTC
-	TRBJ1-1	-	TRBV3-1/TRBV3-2	CASSQRRGGTEAFF	TGTGCCAGCAGCCAACGGAGGGGAGGCACTGAAGCTTTCTTT
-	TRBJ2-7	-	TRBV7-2	CASSALPSSYEQYF	TGTGCCAGCAGCGCCCTCCCGAGCTCCTACGAGCAGTACTTC
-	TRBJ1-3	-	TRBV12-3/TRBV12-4	CASSLRGNTIYF	TGTGCCAGCAGTTTGAGGGGAAACACCATATATTTT
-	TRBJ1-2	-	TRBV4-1	CASSLSRDTDTITF	TGCGCCAGCAGTCTATCCCGGGACACGGACACGATCACCTTC
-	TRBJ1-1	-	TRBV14	CASSRTGPTEAFF	TGTGCCAGCAGCCGAACAGGGCCCACTGAAGCTTTCTTT
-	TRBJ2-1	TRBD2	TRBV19	CASSTALLAGSSYNEQFF	TGTGCCAGTAGTACCGCTCTACTAGCGGGGAGCTCCTACAATGAGCAGTTCTTC
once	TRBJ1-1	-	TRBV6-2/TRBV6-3	CASSTPIALNTEAFF	TGTGCCAGCAGTACCCCTATCGCCCTGAACACTGAAGCTTTCTTT
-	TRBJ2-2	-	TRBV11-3	CASSLGQAGELFF	TGTGCCAGCAGCTTGGGTCAGGCCGGGGAGCTGTTTTTT
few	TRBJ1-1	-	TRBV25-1	CASRDSHTEAFF	TGTGCCAGCAGGGACAGTCACACTGAAGCTTTCTTT
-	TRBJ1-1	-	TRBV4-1	CASSHSQDRNTEAFF	TGCGCCAGCAGCCATAGCCAGGACAGGAACACTGAAGCTTTCTTT
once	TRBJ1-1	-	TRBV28	CASSFRGTEAFF	TGTGCCAGCAGTTTTAGGGGCACTGAAGCTTTCTTT
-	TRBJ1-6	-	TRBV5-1	CASSLVGSSYNSPLHF	TGCGCCAGCAGCTTGGTAGGGAGCTCCTATAATTCACCCCTCCACTTT
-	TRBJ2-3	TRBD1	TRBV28	CASSLTLGQGYTDTQYF	TGTGCCAGCAGCCTAACACTAGGACAGGGATACACAGATACGCAGTATTTT
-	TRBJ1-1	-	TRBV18	CASSLEQITEAFF	TGTGCCAGCTCCCTCGAACAAATCACTGAAGCTTTCTTT
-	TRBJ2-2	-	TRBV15	CATSRDLLARTGELFF	TGTGCCACCAGCAGAGATCTACTAGCTAGGACCGGGGAGCTGTTTTTT
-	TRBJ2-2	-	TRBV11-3	CASSAGPGKGTGELFF	TGTGCCAGCAGCGCCGGCCCAGGGAAAGGCACCGGGGAGCTGTTTTTT
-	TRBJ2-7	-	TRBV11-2	CASSLEAGAVSYEQYF	TGTGCCAGCAGCTTAGAGGCGGGGGCCGTTTCCTACGAGCAGTACTTC
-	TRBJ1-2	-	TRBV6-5	CASRDSGGYTF	TGTGCCAGCAGGGATTCGGGTGGCTACACCTTC
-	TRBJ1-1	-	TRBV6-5	CASSSGIKAFF	TGTGCCAGCAGTTCAGGTATTAAAGCTTTCTTT
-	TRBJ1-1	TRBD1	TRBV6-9	CASSRSRSGTENTEAFF	TGTGCCAGCAGCCGCTCCCGGTCCGGGACAGAGAACACTGAAGCTTTCTTT
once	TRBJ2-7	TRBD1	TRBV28	CASSQPGQGPYEQYF	TGTGCCAGCAGCCAACCGGGACAGGGGCCCTACGAGCAGTACTTC
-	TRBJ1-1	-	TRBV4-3	CASSQEYWGGTEAFF	TGCGCCAGCAGCCAAGAATATTGGGGAGGTACTGAAGCTTTCTTT
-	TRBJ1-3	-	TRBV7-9	CASSTGQNSGNTIYF	TGTGCCAGCAGCACAGGACAGAACTCTGGAAACACCATATATTTT
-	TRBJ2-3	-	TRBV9	CASSVLAGGLTGTDTQYF	TGTGCCAGCAGCGTACTGGCAGGGGGACTCACGGGCACAGATACGCAGTATTTT